These 26 T cell receptor beta chains originate from one sample sequenced in a study of shared clonotypes between healthy human individuals. Measured with immunoSEQ multiplex PCR; TCRdb has only the in-frame clones, and not every one. This table holds millions of clones, around 90% found once. The specimen sequenced was naive CD4+ T cells sorted from blood. The sample's subset: CD45RA+ positively selected. The receptors derive from a man younger than 35 in good health.

The chain employs TRBV7-2 and TRBJ2-2; tentative D call: TRBD2 (7 bases). V lost 2 bases and J 2 bases, leaving 15 bases between the germline ends. There are 17 residues in the CDR3. Germline assignment: CDR1 SGHTA and CDR2 FQGNSA. The CDR3 DNA reads TGTGCCAGCAGCTTACCAAAGGGGGGGCGCAACACCGGGGAGCTGTTTTTT. Amino acids: CASSLPKGGRNTGELFF.

V usage is TRBV7-2 and J usage is TRBJ1-4; D gene ambiguous. Trimming left V 5 bases short and J 8 bases short, with 18 bases between. Looked up from germline, CDR1 is SGHTA and CDR2 is FQGNSA. This CDR3 region has 15 residues. The CDR3 loop reads CASSRYGLGLEKLFF. CDR3 bases: TGTGCCAGCAGCCGATACGGACTGGGTCTAGAAAAACTGTTTTTT. Together with reference TRBV7-2 and TRBJ1-4, the CDR3 gives the full variable domain: GAGVSQSPSNKVTEKGKDVELRCDPISGHTALYWYRQSLGQGLEFLIYFQGNSAPDKSGLPSDRFSAERTGGSVSTLTIQRTQQEDSAVYLCASSRYGLGLEKLFFGSGTQLSVL.

This sequence joins TRBV7-3 and TRBJ2-6, with TRBD1 matching 9 bases. This CDR3 has 16 amino acids. V dropped 4 bases and J dropped 2; count of bases not matched to a gene: 3. Germline CDR1 reads SGHTA; CDR2 reads FQGTGA. CDR3 in DNA: TGTGCCAGCAGCTCCCACAGGGGGCCTGGGGCCAACGTCCTGACTTTC. Its translation: CASSSHRGPGANVLTF.

This clone has just a few counts. The chain uses TRBV5-1 and TRBJ1-1; D gene ambiguous. V lost 1 base to trimming and J lost 0 bases, with 13 bases between them. There are 16 residues in the CDR3. The germline CDR1 and CDR2 sequences are SGHRS and YFSETQ. CDR3 DNA sequence: TGCGCCAGCAGCTTGAGGTCGGCAGCCATGAACACTGAAGCTTTCTTT. Translated: CASSLRSAAMNTEAFF. The whole variable domain, remainder taken from reference TRBV5-1 and TRBJ1-1, is KAGVTQTPRYLIKTRGQQVTLSCSPISGHRSVSWYQQTPGQGLQFLFEYFSETQRNKGNFPGRFSGRQFSNSRSEMNVSTLELGDSALYLCASSLRSAAMNTEAFFGQGTRLTVV.

This chain connects TRBV10-3 to TRBJ2-3, with 7 bases that match TRBD1. V lost 5 bases, J lost 1 base, and 3 bases stayed unmatched. Germline assignment: CDR1 ENHRY and CDR2 SYGVKD. The CDR3 is made up of 14 amino acids. The CDR3: CAISRQGGTDTQYF. CDR3 coding DNA: TGTGCCATCAGTCGACAGGGAGGCACAGATACGCAGTATTTT.

Worth noting for this clone: Other DNA sequences of this sample code for an identical CDR3. This chain links TRBV28 with TRBJ1-6; no clear D gene. V was cut by 8 bases and J by 4 bases, with 9 bases left in between. This CDR3 comprises 13 residues. Germline CDR1 MDHEN, CDR2 SYDVKM. The CDR3 sequence: CASRQGYNSPLHF. In DNA form, the CDR3 reads TGTGCCAGCCGCCAAGGGTATAATTCACCCCTCCACTTT.

This clone was recorded only once. The rearrangement joins TRBV21-1 to TRBJ1-2; the table names TRBD1, a call not compared with the DNA. TRBV21-1 is assigned pseudogene status. The CDR3 has 15 amino acids. The CDR3 spells CASSERQGAVYGYTF. In DNA, the CDR3 is TGTGCCAGCAGCGAGCGACAGGGGGCTGTCTATGGCTACACCTTC.

CDR3: CAWNRDSPAEEQYF. The CDR3 bases are TGTGCCTGGAACAGGGACAGCCCCGCTGAGGAGCAGTACTTC. The gene calls are TRBV30 and TRBJ2-7; 7 nucleotides align to TRBD1. V gave up 4 bases and J gave up 7 bases; unmatched junction bases: 13. CDR1 GTSNPN and CDR2 SVGIG come from the germline V gene (reference sequence). The CDR3 spans 14 residues.

This CDR3 reads CASSVQGYPNEKLFF. The DNA for the CDR3 is TGTGCCAGCAGCGTACAAGGGTACCCTAATGAAAAACTGTTTTTT. The chain has TRBV9 and TRBJ1-4; no clear D. V lost 1 base to trimming and J lost 3 bases, with 10 bases between them. Per the germline V gene, CDR1 is SGDLS and CDR2 is YYNGEE. The CDR3 sequence is 15 residues long. Looking up the rest from reference TRBV9 and TRBJ1-4 gives the full variable domain: DSGVTQTPKHLITATGQRVTLRCSPRSGDLSVYWYQQSLDQGLQFLIQYYNGEERAKGNILERFSAQQFPDLHSELNLSSLELGDSALYFCASSVQGYPNEKLFFGSGTQLSVL.

The chain couples TRBV28 to TRBJ1-3; 11 bases agree with TRBD1. Germline-derived CDR1 and CDR2 are MDHEN and SYDVKM. The CDR3 is 14 residues long. V shed 4 bases, J shed 4 bases, and the junction held 0 bases outside the gene matches. The CDR3, as DNA: TGTGCCAGCAGTTGGGACAGGGGGGGAAACACCATATATTTT. Residues: CASSWDRGGNTIYF.

The rearrangement uses TRBV28 and TRBJ2-2, with 11 bases aligning to TRBD2. The CDR3 runs 17 residues. The germline V gene has CDR1 MDHEN and CDR2 SYDVKM. The ends lost 6 bases at V and 4 bases at J; junction bases unmatched: 10. The CDR3 bases are TGTGCCAGCAGCCCGCCGGGACTAGCGGTTTTCACCGGGGAGCTGTTTTTT. Translating gives CASSPPGLAVFTGELFF.

The chain recombines TRBV5-4 with TRBJ1-2; D perhaps matches TRBD1 (6 bases). Germline values: CDR1 SGHNT, CDR2 YYREEE (reference sequence). The CDR3 totals 15 residues. Trimming removed 1 base at V and 7 bases at J, with 17 bases between. The CDR3 sequence is CASSLLGGPSGGYTF. For the CDR3, the DNA is TGTGCCAGCAGCTTGTTAGGGGGGCCCTCTGGTGGCTACACCTTC.

On this clone itself: The identical CDR3 is also encoded by other nucleotide sequences in the sample. The chain combines TRBV4-1 with TRBJ2-5, with 15 nucleotides matching TRBD2. The CDR3 runs 15 residues. V shed 3 bases and J 4 bases; nucleotides not matched to a gene: 0. Germline V CDR1 and CDR2: MGHRA, YSYEKL. The CDR3 loop is CASSQGLAGGETQYF. The CDR3 DNA follows: TGCGCCAGCAGCCAGGGACTAGCGGGAGGAGAGACCCAGTACTTC.

This chain uses TRBV7-3 with TRBJ1-1, with a possible D match to TRBD1 (5 bases). The V gene lost 5 bases and the J gene lost 4 bases, with 8 bases spanning the gap. CDR3 length: 12 amino acids. Germline CDR1 and CDR2: SGHTA and FQGTGA. The CDR3 spells CASSQGSTEAFF. The CDR3, as DNA: TGTGCCAGCAGCCAGGGAAGCACTGAAGCTTTCTTT.

This clone appeared once. The chain combines TRBV6-5 with TRBJ2-5; 7 bases map to TRBD2. The V and J ends lost 0 bases and 3 bases, in that order; junction bases with no gene match: 4. The V gene's germline CDR1 is MNHEY and CDR2 SVGAGI. This CDR3 contains 15 residues. The CDR3 DNA sequence: TGTGCCAGCAGTTACTCGGGCGGGAGCAAAGAGACCCAGTACTTC. It is translated as CASSYSGGSKETQYF.

V is TRBV9 and J is TRBJ2-3, with TRBD2 matching 10 bases. The CDR3 length is 17 residues. From germline, CDR1 is SGDLS and CDR2 YYNGEE. The V and J ends lost 0 bases and 4 bases, in that order; junction bases with no gene match: 8. Here the CDR3 reads CASSVVGSGRIADTQYF. The CDR3 bases are TGTGCCAGCAGCGTAGTTGGTAGCGGGAGGATCGCAGATACGCAGTATTTT.

This clone was recorded once. The J gene is TRBJ1-4, the V gene TRBV19; 8 bases are shared with TRBD1. This CDR3 region has 17 residues. J gave up 4 bases and V 3 bases, and 10 bases lay outside the gene matches. The germline gives CDR1 LNHDA, CDR2 SQIVND (reference sequence). CDR3 amino acids: CASSILLLDRDNEKLFF. The CDR3 bases are TGTGCCAGTAGTATTCTGCTCCTGGACAGGGATAATGAAAAACTGTTTTTT.

The V and J genes are TRBV19 and TRBJ1-2; D gene uncertain. Per the germline V gene, CDR1 is LNHDA and CDR2 is SQIVND (reference sequence). This CDR3 spans 12 amino acids. Trimming cost V 5 bases and J 2 bases, with 6 bases left between them. The CDR3 DNA follows: TGTGCCAGTAGTTTCCGGAACTATGGCTACACCTTC. This translates into CASSFRNYGYTF.

This sequence joins TRBV5-4 and TRBJ2-3; 10 nucleotides match TRBD1. Trimming took 3 bases from V and 1 from J; bases not matched to a gene: 5. Per the germline V gene, CDR1 is SGHNT and CDR2 is YYREEE (reference sequence). There are 16 residues in the CDR3. The CDR3 loop is CASSSDGTGGTDTQYF. CDR3 sequence (DNA): TGTGCCAGCAGCTCCGACGGGACAGGGGGCACAGATACGCAGTATTTT.

The genes are TRBV16 and TRBJ1-1; D may be TRBD1 (6 bases). V lost 5 bases and J lost 6, with 13 bases in between. CDR3 length: 13 amino acids. Germline CDR1 KGHSY, CDR2 FQNENV. In DNA, the CDR3 is TGTGCCAGCAGCTTTACAGGGAGGTCTGAAGCTTTCTTT. Protein: CASSFTGRSEAFF. The full variable domain, with the rest looked up from reference TRBV16 and TRBJ1-1, is GEEVAQTPKHLVRGEGQKAKLYCAPIKGHSYVFWYQQVLKNEFKFLISFQNENVFDETGMPKERFSAKCLPNSPCSLEIQATKLEDSAVYFCASSFTGRSEAFFGQGTRLTVV.

The V gene is TRBV4-3, the J gene TRBJ2-2; 14 bases fit TRBD2. The CDR3 totals 17 residues. Germline values: CDR1 LGHNA, CDR2 YSLEER. V lost 4 bases and J lost 6; bases outside the gene matches: 7. The CDR3 spells CASSRSGLAGVAGELFF. The DNA of the CDR3 is TGCGCCAGCAGCCGTTCGGGACTAGCGGGAGTGGCCGGGGAGCTGTTTTTT.

The rearrangement uses TRBV18 and TRBJ2-7, with TRBD1 matching over 8 bases. This CDR3 has 16 residues. J lost 0 bases, V lost 2 bases, and 6 bases had no gene match. CDR1 and CDR2 (germline): KGHSH, LQKENI. The DNA for the CDR3 is TGTGCCAGCTCACCATACGGACAGGGCTCCTCCTACGAGCAGTACTTC. This gives the protein CASSPYGQGSSYEQYF.

The V and J genes are TRBV30 and TRBJ2-7; tentatively, D is TRBD1 (6 bases). V was pared by 0 bases and J by 3 bases, with 18 bases between. Germline V lookup: CDR1 GTSNPN, CDR2 SVGIG (reference sequence). This CDR3 comprises 16 residues. DNA for the CDR3: TGTGCCTGGAGTGTATACAGGGTTGAAACCCTCTACGAGCAGTACTTC. This codes for CAWSVYRVETLYEQYF. The entire variable domain, with the rest obtained from reference TRBV30 and TRBJ2-7, is as follows: SQTIHQWPATLVQPVGSPLSLECTVEGTSNPNLYWYRQAAGRGLQLLFYSVGIGQISSEVPQNLSASRPQDRQFILSSKKLLLSDSGFYLCAWSVYRVETLYEQYFGPGTRLTVT.

Turning to this clone: One junction end disagrees with the germline gene, perhaps due to a read error. The sample has other DNA sequences that encode this CDR3 too. This sequence joins TRBV7-7 and TRBJ2-2; no reliable D call. The CDR3 sequence is 14 residues long. Germline V gene data show CDR1 as SSHAT and CDR2 as FNYEAQ (reference sequence). The CDR3 sequence: CASSLGGNTGELFF. CDR3 nucleotides: TGTGCTAGCAGCTTAGGCGGGAACACCGGGGAGCTGTTTTTT.

The chain recombines TRBV21-1 with TRBJ1-5. TRBV21-1 is noted as a pseudogene. CDR3 length: 18 residues. CDR3 amino acids: CASSKEARGIFGNQPQHF. The CDR3 DNA is TGTGCCAGCAGCAAAGAAGCCCGGGGTATCTTCGGGAATCAGCCCCAGCATTTT.

V gene TRBV14 combines with J gene TRBJ1-1; unclear D gene. The germline CDR1 and CDR2 sequences are SGHDN and FVKESK. CDR3 length equals 13 residues. Trimming took off 0 bases at V and 11 bases at J, with 13 bases between the two ends. The CDR3 loop reads CASSQEAGMEAFF. DNA of the CDR3: TGTGCCAGCAGCCAAGAAGCGGGTATGGAGGCTTTCTTT.